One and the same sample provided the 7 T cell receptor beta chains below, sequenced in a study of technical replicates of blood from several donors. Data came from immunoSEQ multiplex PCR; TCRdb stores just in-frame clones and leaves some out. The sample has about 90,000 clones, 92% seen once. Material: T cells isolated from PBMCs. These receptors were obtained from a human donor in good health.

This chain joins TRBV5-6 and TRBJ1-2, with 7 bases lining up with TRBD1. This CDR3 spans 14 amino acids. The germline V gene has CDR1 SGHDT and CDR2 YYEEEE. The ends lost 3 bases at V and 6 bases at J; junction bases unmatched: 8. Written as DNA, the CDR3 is TGTGCCAGCAGCTGCGAACAGGGGTGGGATGGCTACACCTTC. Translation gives CASSCEQGWDGYTF.

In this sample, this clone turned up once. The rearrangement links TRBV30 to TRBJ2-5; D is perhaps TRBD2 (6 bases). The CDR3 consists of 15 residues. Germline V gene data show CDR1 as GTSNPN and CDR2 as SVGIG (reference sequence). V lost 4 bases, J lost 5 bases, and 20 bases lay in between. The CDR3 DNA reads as TGTGCCTGGACCGGGGCGTCGGGAGTGTGGGAGACCCAGTACTTC. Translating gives CAWTGASGVWETQYF.

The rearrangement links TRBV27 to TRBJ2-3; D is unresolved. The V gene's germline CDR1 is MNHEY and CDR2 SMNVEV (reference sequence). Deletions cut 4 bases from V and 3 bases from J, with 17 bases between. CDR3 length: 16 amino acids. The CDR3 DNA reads TGTGCCAGCAGTTCCCCCACGGAGCCTGGGACAGATACGCAGTATTTT. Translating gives CASSSPTEPGTDTQYF.

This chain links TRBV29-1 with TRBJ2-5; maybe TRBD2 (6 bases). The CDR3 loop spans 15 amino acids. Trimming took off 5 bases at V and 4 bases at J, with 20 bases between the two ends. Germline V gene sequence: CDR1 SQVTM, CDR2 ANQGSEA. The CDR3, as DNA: TGCAGCGTTTTCAAGACTAGTCACACCAGAGAGACCCAGTACTTC. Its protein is CSVFKTSHTRETQYF.

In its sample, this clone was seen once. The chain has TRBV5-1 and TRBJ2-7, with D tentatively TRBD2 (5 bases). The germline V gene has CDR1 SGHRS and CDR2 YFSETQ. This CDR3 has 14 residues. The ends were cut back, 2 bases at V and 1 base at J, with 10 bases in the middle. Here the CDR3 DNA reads TGCGCCAGCAGCTTAGCGGAACTTTCCTACGAGCAGTACTTC. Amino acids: CASSLAELSYEQYF.

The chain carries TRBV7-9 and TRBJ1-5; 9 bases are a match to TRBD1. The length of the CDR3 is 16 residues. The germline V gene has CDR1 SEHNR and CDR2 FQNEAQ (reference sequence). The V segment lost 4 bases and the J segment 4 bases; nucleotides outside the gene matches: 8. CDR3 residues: CASSYTGTGTNQPQHF. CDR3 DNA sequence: TGTGCCAGCAGCTACACCGGGACAGGGACAAATCAGCCCCAGCATTTT.

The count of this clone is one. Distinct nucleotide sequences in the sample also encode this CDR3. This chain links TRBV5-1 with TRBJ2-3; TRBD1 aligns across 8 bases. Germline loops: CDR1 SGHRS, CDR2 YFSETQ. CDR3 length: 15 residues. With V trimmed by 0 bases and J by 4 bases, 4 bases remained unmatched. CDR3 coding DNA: TGCGCCAGCAGCTTGGCCTCACAGGGGGCAGATACGCAGTATTTT. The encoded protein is CASSLASQGADTQYF.